This record covers a single T cell receptor beta chain. The sample comes from a study of T-cell reconstitution after alpha-beta-depleted transplantation in children. The TCRbeta library was prepared with unique molecular identifiers. TCRdb re-called the PCR reads with MiXCR, one entry per CDR3 protein. The repertoire holds roughly 200,000 distinct CDR3 sequences, roughly 14% seen once, with 13% in the top ten. Germline values: CDR1 SGHRS, CDR2 YFSETQ. This CDR3 spans 13 amino acids. The V segment lost 6 bases and the J segment 4 bases; nucleotides outside the gene matches: 3. The chain recombines TRBV5-1 with TRBJ2-2; 7 nucleotides line up with TRBD2. The receptor comes from a human donor who donated a stem cell graft to a child with acute lymphoblastic leukemia. The sequencing here drew on PBMCs from the stem cell graft donor, taken from the stem cell graft. CDR3 sequence: CASTTSPTGELFF. In nucleotides, the CDR3 is TGCGCCAGCACGACTAGCCCCACCGGGGAGCTGTTTTTT.